This entry lists 31 T cell receptor beta chains sequenced from one sample in a study of technical replicates of blood from a handful of donors. Sequencing used immunoSEQ multiplex PCR; TCRdb keeps in-frame clones, though not all of them. The profile shows almost 85,000 clones, 97% of them singletons. Material for sequencing was T cells isolated from PBMCs. The receptors here all came from a human donor in good health.

The J gene is TRBJ1-1, the V gene TRBV6-6; a possible D gene is TRBD1 (6 bases). Trimming shortened V by 5 bases and J by 0 bases, and 13 bases separated the two germline ends. Germline lookup yields CDR1 MNHNY and CDR2 SVGAGI (reference sequence). The CDR3 is 15 amino acids. CDR3 in DNA: TGTGCCAGCAGTCCCCTGACAGGAATGAACACTGAAGCTTTCTTT. Protein product: CASSPLTGMNTEAFF.

V gene TRBV30 combines with J gene TRBJ1-2; weak D call: TRBD1 (6 bases). This CDR3 comprises 13 residues. Germline V gene data show CDR1 as GTSNPN and CDR2 as SVGIG (reference sequence). Deletions cut 1 base from V and 5 bases from J, with 11 bases between. CDR3 nucleotide sequence: TGTGCCTGGAGTGGGGACACCGGGTATGGCTACACCTTC. As protein: CAWSGDTGYGYTF.

The genes are TRBV6-1 and TRBJ2-5, with 7 bases lining up with TRBD2. Germline loops: CDR1 MNHNS, CDR2 SASEGT. Losses at the gene ends were 11 bases for V and 4 bases for J; bases not matched to a gene: 13. The CDR3 contains 14 residues. DNA for the CDR3: TGTGCCGCTAGCAGGTTCGGGAGGATAGAGACCCAGTACTTC. Translated, it gives CAASRFGRIETQYF.

V and J are TRBV5-1 and TRBJ2-1; TRBD1 matches at 7 bases. This CDR3 is 14 amino acids long. V lost 4 bases, J lost 2 bases, and 3 bases stayed unmatched. Germline lookup yields CDR1 SGHRS and CDR2 YFSETQ. CDR3 sequence: CASSPGTAYNEQFF. Here the CDR3 DNA reads TGCGCCAGCAGCCCCGGGACAGCCTACAATGAGCAGTTCTTC.

This chain links TRBV25-1 with TRBJ1-2; 7 nucleotides line up with TRBD1. V shed 7 bases and J 5 bases; nucleotides not matched to a gene: 1. Germline V gene data show CDR1 as MGHDK and CDR2 as SYGVNS. This CDR3 comprises 11 residues. Written as DNA, the CDR3 is TGTGCCAGCACCAGGGGGTATGGCTACACCTTC. It encodes CASTRGYGYTF.

This chain links TRBV27 with TRBJ1-4, with TRBD1 matching over 7 bases. Per the germline V gene, CDR1 is MNHEY and CDR2 is SMNVEV (reference sequence). V was pared by 5 bases and J by 2 bases, with 8 bases of the junction left unmatched. The CDR3 is 16 residues long. CDR3 sequence (DNA): TGTGCCAGCAGTCCTATACAGGGGCCGACTAATGAAAAACTGTTTTTT. Amino acids: CASSPIQGPTNEKLFF.

The V call is TRBV10-3, the J call TRBJ1-1, with 11 bases matching TRBD1. V trimming: 2 bases; J trimming: 5 bases; junction bases outside the gene matches: 4. Germline CDR1 is ENHRY and CDR2 is SYGVKD. The CDR3 has 15 amino acids. The CDR3 coding sequence is TGTGCCATCAGTGAGAGGACAGGGGGCCGGACTGAAGCTTTCTTT. This sequence encodes CAISERTGGRTEAFF.

The chain links TRBV4-1 to TRBJ2-7; 10 bases align to TRBD1. V lost 1 base to trimming and J lost 4 bases; unmatched junction nucleotides: 7. Germline V gives CDR1 MGHRA, CDR2 YSYEKL. This CDR3 region has 16 residues. CDR3 sequence: CASSQVPGQGIYEQYF. In nucleotides, the CDR3 is TGCGCCAGCAGCCAAGTTCCGGGACAGGGGATTTACGAGCAGTACTTC.

The chain combines TRBV6-5 with TRBJ1-2; D gene unclear. The V and J ends lost 0 bases and 7 bases respectively, with 15 bases between them. The CDR3 contains 15 residues. Germline CDR1 and CDR2: MNHEY and SVGAGI. This CDR3 reads CASSYSPGVGGGYTF. CDR3 bases: TGTGCCAGCAGTTACTCTCCGGGAGTGGGAGGTGGCTACACCTTC.

The chain combines TRBV7-8 with TRBJ1-1, with TRBD1 matching 11 bases. V lost 3 bases to trimming and J lost 1 base; unmatched junction nucleotides: 4. Germline V gene data show CDR1 as SGHVS and CDR2 as FQNEAQ. The CDR3 loop spans 16 amino acids. The CDR3 protein is CASSLGTGGRNTEAFF. The CDR3 DNA is TGTGCCAGCAGCTTGGGGACAGGGGGAAGGAACACTGAAGCTTTCTTT.

The chain joins TRBV5-1 to TRBJ2-1; 7 nucleotides agree with TRBD1. The CDR3 runs to 16 residues. V was pared by 3 bases and J by 0 bases, with 6 bases of the junction left unmatched. The germline V gene has CDR1 SGHRS and CDR2 YFSETQ. This chain's CDR3 is CASSWETGRSYNEQFF. The CDR3 region has the DNA TGCGCCAGCAGCTGGGAGACAGGGCGCTCCTACAATGAGCAGTTCTTC.

Concerning this clone: The sample has other DNA sequences that encode this CDR3 too. The J gene is TRBJ2-3, the V gene TRBV5-1, with a weak D call TRBD1 (5 bases). The V gene's germline CDR1 is SGHRS and CDR2 YFSETQ. V was shortened by 2 bases and J by 0 bases, with 7 bases between the two germline ends. The CDR3 is 14 amino acids. CDR3 bases: TGCGCCAGCAGCTTAGACAGAAGCACAGATACGCAGTATTTT. Residues: CASSLDRSTDTQYF.

The J gene is TRBJ2-5, the V gene TRBV27; D call uncertain. The CDR3 extends over 13 amino acids. Trimming removed 6 bases at V and 4 bases at J, with 12 bases between. CDR1 is MNHEY, CDR2 SMNVEV, per germline (reference sequence). In nucleotides, the CDR3 is TGTGCCAGCAGCCTACGAGAAGCAGAGACCCAGTACTTC. It specifies CASSLREAETQYF.

CDR3 DNA: TGTGCCACCCAAGTCGGACAGGCGAACACTGAAGCTTTCTTT. Translation: CATQVGQANTEAFF. The chain couples TRBV15 to TRBJ1-1, with 7 bases lining up with TRBD1. Germline V gives CDR1 LNHNV, CDR2 YYDKDF (reference sequence). Losses at the gene ends were 8 bases for V and 1 base for J; bases not matched to a gene: 7. CDR3 length: 14 amino acids.

This chain uses TRBV5-1 with TRBJ2-7; TRBD1 aligns across 9 bases. CDR3 size: 13 residues. Germline CDR1 reads SGHRS; CDR2 reads YFSETQ. V was clipped by 5 bases and J by 5 bases; unmatched bases: 5. This chain's CDR3 is CASRLTGGDEQYF. The CDR3 DNA sequence: TGCGCCAGCAGACTAACAGGGGGCGACGAGCAGTACTTC.

The chain employs TRBV7-3 and TRBJ2-3; 9 bases map to TRBD2. V gave up 1 base and J gave up 6 bases; unmatched junction bases: 5. Germline CDR1 SGHTA, CDR2 FQGTGA. The CDR3 loop spans 15 amino acids. The CDR3 nucleotides are TGTGCCAGCAGCTTAATCGGGACTAGCCTCGATACGCAGTATTTT. This translates into CASSLIGTSLDTQYF.

This rearrangement joins TRBV29-1 to TRBJ2-3; no clear D. The germline gives CDR1 SQVTM, CDR2 ANQGSEA. Trimming pared 8 bases from V and 0 bases from J, leaving 15 bases between. CDR3 length: 14 amino acids. The CDR3 region has the DNA TGCAGCTCACAGACACTTTCTAGCACAGATACGCAGTATTTT. Translating gives CSSQTLSSTDTQYF.

The chain couples TRBV10-1 to TRBJ2-5; 10 nucleotides line up with TRBD2. CDR1 is WNHNN, CDR2 SYGVQD, per germline (reference sequence). J lost 1 base, V lost 9 bases, and 17 bases had no gene match. This CDR3 has 18 residues. CDR3 residues: CARNTSQRLAGRQETQYF. In DNA, the CDR3 is TGCGCCAGAAACACCAGCCAAAGACTAGCGGGTCGCCAAGAGACCCAGTACTTC.

The chain couples TRBV18 to TRBJ2-3; D remains ambiguous. Germline V gene lookup returns CDR1 KGHSH and CDR2 LQKENI. The CDR3 runs to 18 residues. Between the trimmed V and J ends, which lost 0 bases and 0 bases, there was a span of 16 bases. CDR3 coding DNA: TGTGCCAGCTCACCACCCCGTGGAGCTCGATCTAGCACAGATACGCAGTATTTT. Translating gives CASSPPRGARSSTDTQYF.

The rearrangement links TRBV6-6 to TRBJ2-7; maybe TRBD1 (6 bases). Germline loops: CDR1 MNHNY, CDR2 SVGAGI (reference sequence). Trimming stripped 6 bases from V and 1 base from J, with 13 bases between. CDR3 size: 14 residues. The CDR3 DNA follows: TGTGCCAGCAGACAACAGGGTACGTCCTACGAGCAGTACTTC. Translation: CASRQQGTSYEQYF.

The genes are TRBV2 and TRBJ1-3, with TRBD1 as a possible D gene (5 bases). The V gene lost 4 bases and the J gene lost 4 bases, with 8 bases spanning the gap. Germline-derived CDR1 and CDR2 are SNHLY and FYNNEI. CDR3 length equals 13 residues. The CDR3 bases are TGTGCCAGCAGTGTAGGGGCGGGAAACACCATATATTTT. Amino acid sequence: CASSVGAGNTIYF.

This chain connects TRBV28 to TRBJ2-5; D uncertain. V dropped 2 bases and J dropped 1 base, with 8 bases sitting between them. Germline CDR1 is MDHEN and CDR2 is SYDVKM. The CDR3 is 14 amino acids. Written as DNA, the CDR3 is TGTGCCAGCAGTTTAGCGGCGTCCCAAGAGACCCAGTACTTC. Its translation is CASSLAASQETQYF.

The rearrangement joins TRBV20-1 to TRBJ2-7; perhaps TRBD1 as D (6 bases). There are 11 residues in the CDR3. Germline CDR1 is DFQATT and CDR2 is SNEGSKA (reference sequence). The V and J ends lost 4 bases and 5 bases respectively, with 9 bases between them. CDR3: CSAMDSNEQYF. The CDR3 nucleotides read TGCAGTGCTATGGACAGCAACGAGCAGTACTTC.

The J gene is TRBJ2-1, the V gene TRBV27, with TRBD2 identical over 14 bases. This CDR3 spans 17 amino acids. The ends lost 7 bases at V and 8 bases at J; junction bases unmatched: 13. CDR1 is MNHEY and CDR2 is SMNVEV in the germline V gene (reference sequence). CDR3: CASIRRMGLAGVDEQFF. DNA for the CDR3: TGTGCCAGCATCCGACGTATGGGACTAGCGGGAGTTGATGAGCAGTTCTTC.

The genes are TRBV10-3 and TRBJ2-7, with D unresolved. Trimming stripped 0 bases from V and 4 bases from J, with 7 bases between. The CDR3 extends over 13 amino acids. CDR1 is ENHRY and CDR2 is SYGVKD in the germline V gene. CDR3 sequence (DNA): TGTGCCATCAGTGAGTCGAACAGATACGAGCAGTACTTC. Its translation: CAISESNRYEQYF.

CDR3 nucleotide sequence: TGCGCCAGCAGCTTATCTACTAGCGGGAACACCGGGGAGCTGTTTTTT. The encoded protein is CASSLSTSGNTGELFF. The chain combines TRBV5-1 with TRBJ2-2; the match to TRBD2 covers 8 bases. The CDR3 totals 16 residues. CDR1 is SGHRS, CDR2 YFSETQ, per germline. V shed 2 bases and J 1 base; nucleotides not matched to a gene: 4.

The V and J genes are TRBV11-2 and TRBJ1-2; TRBD1 agrees at 7 bases. This CDR3 comprises 18 residues. J gave up 4 bases and V 10 bases, and 24 bases lay outside the gene matches. Looked up from germline, CDR1 is SGHAT and CDR2 is FQNNGV. Written as DNA, the CDR3 is TGTGCCACCTTTCGACAGGCTACTAAAAACCAGGGGGGCTATGGCTACACCTTC. This sequence encodes CATFRQATKNQGGYGYTF.

The V and J genes are TRBV5-6 and TRBJ2-7; tentatively, D is TRBD2 (5 bases). This CDR3 has 17 residues. Germline V gives CDR1 SGHDT, CDR2 YYEEEE. The V and J ends lost 4 bases and 7 bases respectively, with 27 bases between them. The CDR3: CASSPVRRWEKTKEQYF. CDR3 coding DNA: TGTGCCAGCAGCCCCGTACGAAGGTGGGAGAAGACTAAAGAGCAGTACTTC.

This chain links TRBV18 with TRBJ2-7; 9 nucleotides align to TRBD2. The J segment lost 2 bases and the V segment lost 3 bases, leaving 5 bases of the junction unmatched. The germline V gene has CDR1 KGHSH and CDR2 LQKENI. The CDR3 contains 15 residues. The CDR3: CASSPGAGGPYEQYF. In DNA form, the CDR3 reads TGTGCCAGCTCACCGGGGGCGGGAGGGCCCTACGAGCAGTACTTC.

This chain links TRBV7-8 with TRBJ2-2; 10 bases map to TRBD1. This CDR3 is 17 amino acids long. The ends lost 7 bases at V and 4 bases at J; junction bases unmatched: 12. CDR1 is SGHVS, CDR2 FQNEAQ, per germline. As DNA, the CDR3 is TGTGCCAGCATCCCCCCGGGACAGGGGTATGGCACCGGGGAGCTGTTTTTT. This translates into CASIPPGQGYGTGELFF.

The chain combines TRBV2 with TRBJ1-2; 7 bases fit TRBD1. Germline CDR1 SNHLY, CDR2 FYNNEI. This CDR3 region has 13 residues. V was clipped by 4 bases and J by 7 bases; unmatched bases: 6. CDR3 in DNA: TGTGCCAGCAGTGGACAGGGTTTTTCTGGCTACACCTTC. It translates to CASSGQGFSGYTF.